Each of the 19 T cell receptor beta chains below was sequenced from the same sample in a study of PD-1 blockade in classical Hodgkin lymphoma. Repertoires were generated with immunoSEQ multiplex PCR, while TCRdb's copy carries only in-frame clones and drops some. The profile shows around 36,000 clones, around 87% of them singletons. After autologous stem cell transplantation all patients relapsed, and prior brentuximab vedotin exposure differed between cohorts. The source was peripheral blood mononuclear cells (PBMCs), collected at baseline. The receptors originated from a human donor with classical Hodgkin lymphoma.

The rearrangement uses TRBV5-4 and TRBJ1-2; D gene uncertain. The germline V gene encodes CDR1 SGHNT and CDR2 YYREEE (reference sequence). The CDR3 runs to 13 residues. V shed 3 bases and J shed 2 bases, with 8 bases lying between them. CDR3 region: CASSSSGNYGYTF. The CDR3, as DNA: TGTGCCAGCAGCTCTTCGGGAAACTATGGCTACACCTTC.

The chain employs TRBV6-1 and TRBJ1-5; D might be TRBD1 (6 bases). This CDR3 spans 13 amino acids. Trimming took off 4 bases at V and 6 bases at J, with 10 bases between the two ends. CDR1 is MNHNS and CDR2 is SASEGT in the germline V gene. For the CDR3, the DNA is TGTGCCAGCAGTGTAACAGGGCTTCAGCCCCAGCATTTT. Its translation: CASSVTGLQPQHF.

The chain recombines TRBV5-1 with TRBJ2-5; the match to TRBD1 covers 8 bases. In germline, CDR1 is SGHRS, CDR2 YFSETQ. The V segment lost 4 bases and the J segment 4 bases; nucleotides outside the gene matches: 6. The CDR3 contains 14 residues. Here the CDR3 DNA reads TGCGCCAGCAGCCCAGGACAGGGCGGAGAGACCCAGTACTTC. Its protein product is CASSPGQGGETQYF.

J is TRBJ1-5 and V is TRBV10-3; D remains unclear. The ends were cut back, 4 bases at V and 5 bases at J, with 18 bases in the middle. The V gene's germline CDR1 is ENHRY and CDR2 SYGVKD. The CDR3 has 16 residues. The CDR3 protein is CAISASGTVGDQPQHF. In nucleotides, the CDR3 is TGTGCCATCAGTGCTTCTGGTACTGTCGGGGATCAGCCCCAGCATTTT.

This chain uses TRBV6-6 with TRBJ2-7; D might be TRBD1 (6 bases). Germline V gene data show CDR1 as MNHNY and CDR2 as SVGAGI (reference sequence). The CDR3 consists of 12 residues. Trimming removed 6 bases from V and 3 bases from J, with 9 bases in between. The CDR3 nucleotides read TGTGCCAGCAGAAAACAGGGCTACGAGCAGTACTTC. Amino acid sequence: CASRKQGYEQYF.

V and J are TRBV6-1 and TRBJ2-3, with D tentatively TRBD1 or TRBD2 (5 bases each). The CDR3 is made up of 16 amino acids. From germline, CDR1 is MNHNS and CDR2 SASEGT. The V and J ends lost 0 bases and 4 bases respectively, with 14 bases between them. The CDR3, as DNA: TGTGCCAGCAGTGAAGCGTTGGGGGTCCGGGCAGATACGCAGTATTTT. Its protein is CASSEALGVRADTQYF.

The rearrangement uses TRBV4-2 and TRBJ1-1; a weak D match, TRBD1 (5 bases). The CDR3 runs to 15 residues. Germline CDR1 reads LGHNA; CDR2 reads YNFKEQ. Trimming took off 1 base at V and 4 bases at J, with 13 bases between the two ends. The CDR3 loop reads CASSQGSREGTEAFF. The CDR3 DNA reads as TGTGCCAGCAGCCAAGGGAGCAGGGAGGGCACTGAAGCTTTCTTT.

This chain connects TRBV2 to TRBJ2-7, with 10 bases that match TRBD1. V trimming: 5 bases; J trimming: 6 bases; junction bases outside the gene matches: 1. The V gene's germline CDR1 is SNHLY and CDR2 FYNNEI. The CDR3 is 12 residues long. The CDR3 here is CASSWDRGEQYF. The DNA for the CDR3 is TGTGCCAGCAGTTGGGACAGGGGCGAGCAGTACTTC.

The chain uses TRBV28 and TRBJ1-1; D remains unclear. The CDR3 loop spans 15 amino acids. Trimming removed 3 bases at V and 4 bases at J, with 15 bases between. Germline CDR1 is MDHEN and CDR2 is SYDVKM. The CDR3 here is CASSFIDPRPTEAFF. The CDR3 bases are TGTGCCAGCAGTTTTATCGACCCACGGCCCACTGAAGCTTTCTTT. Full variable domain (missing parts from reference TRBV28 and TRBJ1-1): DVKVTQSSRYLVKRTGEKVFLECVQDMDHENMFWYRQDPGLGLRLIYFSYDVKMKEKGDIPEGYSVSREKKERFSLILESASTNQTSMYLCASSFIDPRPTEAFFGQGTRLTVV.

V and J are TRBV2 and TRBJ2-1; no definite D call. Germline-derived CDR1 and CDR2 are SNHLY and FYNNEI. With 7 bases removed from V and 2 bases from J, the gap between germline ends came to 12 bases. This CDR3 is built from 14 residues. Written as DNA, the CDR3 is TGTGCCAGCAATAGCAGGAGCCCCTACAATGAGCAGTTCTTC. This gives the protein CASNSRSPYNEQFF.

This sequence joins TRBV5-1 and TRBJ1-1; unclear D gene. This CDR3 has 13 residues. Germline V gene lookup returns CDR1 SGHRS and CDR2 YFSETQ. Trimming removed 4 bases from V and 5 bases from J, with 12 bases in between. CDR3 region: CASSEQDSTEAFF. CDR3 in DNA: TGCGCCAGCAGCGAGCAGGATTCGACTGAAGCTTTCTTT.

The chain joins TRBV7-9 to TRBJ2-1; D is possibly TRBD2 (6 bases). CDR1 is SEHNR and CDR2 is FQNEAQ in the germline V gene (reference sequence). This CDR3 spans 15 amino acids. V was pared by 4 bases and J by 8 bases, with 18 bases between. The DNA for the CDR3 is TGTGCCAGCAGCTCGGACTACGGGTTGGGATATGAGCAGTTCTTC. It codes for CASSSDYGLGYEQFF.

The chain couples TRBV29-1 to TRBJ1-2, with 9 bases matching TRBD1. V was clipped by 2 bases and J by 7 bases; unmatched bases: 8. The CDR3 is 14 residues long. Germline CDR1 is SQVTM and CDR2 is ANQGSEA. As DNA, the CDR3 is TGCAGCGTTGAAAAACAGGGGGCTTGGGTTGGCTACACCTTC. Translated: CSVEKQGAWVGYTF.

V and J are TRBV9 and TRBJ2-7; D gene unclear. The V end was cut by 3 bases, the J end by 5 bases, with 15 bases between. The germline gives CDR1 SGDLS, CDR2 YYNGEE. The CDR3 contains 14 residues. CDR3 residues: CASSASPRWDEQYF. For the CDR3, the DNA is TGTGCCAGCAGCGCCTCCCCCCGATGGGACGAGCAGTACTTC.

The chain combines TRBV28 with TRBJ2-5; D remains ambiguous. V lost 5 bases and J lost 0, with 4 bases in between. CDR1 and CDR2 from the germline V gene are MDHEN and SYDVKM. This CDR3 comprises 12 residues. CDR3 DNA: TGTGCCAGCAGTCGCGACCAAGAGACCCAGTACTTC. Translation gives CASSRDQETQYF.

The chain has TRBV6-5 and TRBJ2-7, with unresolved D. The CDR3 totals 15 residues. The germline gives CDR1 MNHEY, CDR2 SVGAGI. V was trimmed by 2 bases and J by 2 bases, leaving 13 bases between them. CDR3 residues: CASSYGSPTPYEQYF. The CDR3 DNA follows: TGTGCCAGCAGTTACGGGTCCCCCACCCCCTACGAGCAGTACTTC.

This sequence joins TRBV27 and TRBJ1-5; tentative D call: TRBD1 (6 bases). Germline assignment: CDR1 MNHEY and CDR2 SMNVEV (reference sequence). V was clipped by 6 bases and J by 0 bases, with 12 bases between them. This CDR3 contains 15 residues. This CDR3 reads CASRRGYYSNQPQHF. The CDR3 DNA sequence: TGTGCCAGCAGAAGGGGGTACTATAGCAATCAGCCCCAGCATTTT.

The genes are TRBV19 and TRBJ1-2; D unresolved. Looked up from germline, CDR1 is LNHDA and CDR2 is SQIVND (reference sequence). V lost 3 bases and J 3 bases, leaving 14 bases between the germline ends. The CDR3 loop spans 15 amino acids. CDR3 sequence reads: CASSMNGEEYYGYTF. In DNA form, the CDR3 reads TGTGCCAGTAGTATGAACGGGGAGGAGTACTATGGCTACACCTTC.

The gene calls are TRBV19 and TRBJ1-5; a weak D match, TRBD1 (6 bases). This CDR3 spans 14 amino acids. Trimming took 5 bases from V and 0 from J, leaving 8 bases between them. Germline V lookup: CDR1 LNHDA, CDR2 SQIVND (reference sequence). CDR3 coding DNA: TGTGCCAGTAGTGGACAGAGTAGCAATCAGCCCCAGCATTTT. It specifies CASSGQSSNQPQHF.